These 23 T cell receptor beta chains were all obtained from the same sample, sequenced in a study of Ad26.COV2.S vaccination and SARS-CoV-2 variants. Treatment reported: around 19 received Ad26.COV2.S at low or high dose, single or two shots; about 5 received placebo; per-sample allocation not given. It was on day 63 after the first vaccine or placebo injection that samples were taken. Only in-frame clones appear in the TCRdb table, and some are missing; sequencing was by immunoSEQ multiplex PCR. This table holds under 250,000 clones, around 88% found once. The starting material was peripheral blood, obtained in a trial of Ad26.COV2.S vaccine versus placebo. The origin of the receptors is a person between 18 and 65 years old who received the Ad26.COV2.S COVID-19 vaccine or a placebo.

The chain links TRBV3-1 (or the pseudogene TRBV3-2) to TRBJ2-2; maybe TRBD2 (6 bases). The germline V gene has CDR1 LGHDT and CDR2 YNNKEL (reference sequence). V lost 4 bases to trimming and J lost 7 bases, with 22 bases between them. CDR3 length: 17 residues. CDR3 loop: CASSPTGVTSWIGELFF. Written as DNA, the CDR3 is TGTGCCAGCAGCCCCACCGGGGTCACTAGCTGGATCGGGGAGCTGTTTTTT.

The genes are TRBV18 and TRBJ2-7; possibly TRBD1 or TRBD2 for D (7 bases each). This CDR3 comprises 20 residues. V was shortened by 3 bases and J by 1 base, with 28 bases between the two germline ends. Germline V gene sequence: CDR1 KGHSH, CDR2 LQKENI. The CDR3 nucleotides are TGTGCCAGCTCACCCAGGGGGGGGGCGTTGAACCGCGACCCTTCCTACGAGCAGTACGTC. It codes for CASSPRGGALNRDPSYEQYV.

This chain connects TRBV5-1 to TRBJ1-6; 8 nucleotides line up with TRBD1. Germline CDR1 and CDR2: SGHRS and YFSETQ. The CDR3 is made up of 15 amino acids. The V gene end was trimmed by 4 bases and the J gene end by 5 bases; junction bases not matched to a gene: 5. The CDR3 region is CASSPLGQDNSPLHF. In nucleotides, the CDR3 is TGCGCCAGCAGCCCACTGGGACAGGATAATTCACCCCTCCACTTT.

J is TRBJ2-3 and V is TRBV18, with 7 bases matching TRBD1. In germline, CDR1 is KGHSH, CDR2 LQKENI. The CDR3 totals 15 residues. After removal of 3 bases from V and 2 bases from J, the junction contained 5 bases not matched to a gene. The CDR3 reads CASSPPGGPTDTQYF. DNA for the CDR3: TGTGCCAGCTCACCGCCAGGGGGACCCACAGATACGCAGTATTTT.

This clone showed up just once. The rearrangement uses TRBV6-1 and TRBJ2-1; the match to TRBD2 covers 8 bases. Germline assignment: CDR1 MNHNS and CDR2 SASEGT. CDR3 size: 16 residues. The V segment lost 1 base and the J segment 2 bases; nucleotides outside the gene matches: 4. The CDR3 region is CASSEVLAGTYNEQFF. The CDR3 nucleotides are TGTGCCAGCAGTGAAGTATTAGCGGGGACCTACAATGAGCAGTTCTTC.

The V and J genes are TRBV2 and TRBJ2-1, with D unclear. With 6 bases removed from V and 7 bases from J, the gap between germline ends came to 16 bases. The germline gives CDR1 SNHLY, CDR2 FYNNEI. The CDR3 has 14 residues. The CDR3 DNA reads TGTGCCAGCAGGGTCACCCCGGCCGGGAATGAGCAGTTCTTC. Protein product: CASRVTPAGNEQFF.

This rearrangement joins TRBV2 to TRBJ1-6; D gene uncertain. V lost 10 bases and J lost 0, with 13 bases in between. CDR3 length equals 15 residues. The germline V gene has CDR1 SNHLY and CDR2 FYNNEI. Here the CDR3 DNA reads TGTGCCACCGTATGGCGGAACTCCTATAATTCACCCCTCCACTTT. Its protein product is CATVWRNSYNSPLHF.

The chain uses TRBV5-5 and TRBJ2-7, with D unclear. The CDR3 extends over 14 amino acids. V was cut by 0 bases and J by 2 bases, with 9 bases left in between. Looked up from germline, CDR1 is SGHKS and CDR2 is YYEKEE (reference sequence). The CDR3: CASSLADLTYEQYF. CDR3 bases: TGTGCCAGCAGCTTGGCCGACCTAACCTACGAGCAGTACTTC.

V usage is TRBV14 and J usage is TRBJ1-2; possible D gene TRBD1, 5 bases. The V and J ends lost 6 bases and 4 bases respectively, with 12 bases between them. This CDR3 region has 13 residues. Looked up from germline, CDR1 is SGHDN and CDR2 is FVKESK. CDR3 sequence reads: CASSLDRVYGYTF. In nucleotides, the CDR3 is TGTGCCAGCAGTCTAGACAGAGTCTATGGCTACACCTTC. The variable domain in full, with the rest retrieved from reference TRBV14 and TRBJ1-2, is EAGVTQFPSHSVIEKGQTVTLRCDPISGHDNLYWYRRVMGKEIKFLLHFVKESKQDESGMPNNRFLAERTGGTYSTLKVQPAELEDSGVYFCASSLDRVYGYTFGSGTRLTVV.

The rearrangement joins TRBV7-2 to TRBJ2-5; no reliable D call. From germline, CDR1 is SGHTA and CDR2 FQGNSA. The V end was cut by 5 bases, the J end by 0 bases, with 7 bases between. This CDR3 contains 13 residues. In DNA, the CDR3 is TGTGCCAGCAGCCCCGCAGACCAAGAGACCCAGTACTTC. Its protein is CASSPADQETQYF.

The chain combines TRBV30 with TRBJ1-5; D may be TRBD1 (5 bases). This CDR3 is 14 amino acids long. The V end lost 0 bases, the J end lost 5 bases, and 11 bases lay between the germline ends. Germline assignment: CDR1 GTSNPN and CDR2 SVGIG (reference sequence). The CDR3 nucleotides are TGTGCCTGGAGTGTCCAACAGGCCCATCAGCCCCAGCATTTT. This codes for CAWSVQQAHQPQHF.

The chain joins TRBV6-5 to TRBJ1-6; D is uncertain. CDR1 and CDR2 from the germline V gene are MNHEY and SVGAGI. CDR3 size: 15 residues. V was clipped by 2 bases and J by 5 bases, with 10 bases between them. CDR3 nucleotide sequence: TGTGCCAGCAGTTACCGGGCCAGCAATAATTCACCCCTCCACTTT. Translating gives CASSYRASNNSPLHF.

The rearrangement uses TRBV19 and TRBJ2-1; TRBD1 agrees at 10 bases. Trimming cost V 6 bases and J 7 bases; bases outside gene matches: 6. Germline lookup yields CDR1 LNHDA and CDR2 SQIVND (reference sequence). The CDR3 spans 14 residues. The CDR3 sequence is CASRPGQGFNEQFF. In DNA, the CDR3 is TGTGCCAGTAGGCCGGGACAGGGGTTTAATGAGCAGTTCTTC.

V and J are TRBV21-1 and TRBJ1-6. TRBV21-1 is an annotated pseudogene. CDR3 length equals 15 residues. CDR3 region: CASSSTSRWGSPLHF. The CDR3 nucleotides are TGTGCTAGCAGCTCCACTTCCAGGTGGGGTTCACCCCTCCACTTT.

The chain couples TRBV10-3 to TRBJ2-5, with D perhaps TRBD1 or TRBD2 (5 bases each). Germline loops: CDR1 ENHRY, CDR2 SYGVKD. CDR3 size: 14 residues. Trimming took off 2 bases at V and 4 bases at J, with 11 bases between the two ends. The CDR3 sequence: CAISEGTLGETQYF. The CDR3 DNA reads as TGTGCCATCAGTGAGGGGACCCTTGGAGAGACCCAGTACTTC.

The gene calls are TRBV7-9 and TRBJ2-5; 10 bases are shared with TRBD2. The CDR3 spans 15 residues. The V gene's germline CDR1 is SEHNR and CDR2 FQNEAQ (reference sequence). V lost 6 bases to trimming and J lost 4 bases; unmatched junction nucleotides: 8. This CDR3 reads CASSSVAGGVETQYF. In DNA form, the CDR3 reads TGTGCCAGCAGTTCCGTAGCGGGGGGCGTAGAGACCCAGTACTTC.

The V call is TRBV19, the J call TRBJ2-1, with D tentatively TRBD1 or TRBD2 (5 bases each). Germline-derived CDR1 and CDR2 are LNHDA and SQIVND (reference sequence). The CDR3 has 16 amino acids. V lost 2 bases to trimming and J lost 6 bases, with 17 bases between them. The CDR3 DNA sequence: TGTGCCAGTAGTATAAGAGGGGTCCGCAGGGTCAATGAGCAGTTCTTC. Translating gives CASSIRGVRRVNEQFF.

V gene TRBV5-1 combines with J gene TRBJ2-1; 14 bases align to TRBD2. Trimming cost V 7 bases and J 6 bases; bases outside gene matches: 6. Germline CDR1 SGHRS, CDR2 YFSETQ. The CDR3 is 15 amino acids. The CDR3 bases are TGCGCCAGCTCACCGGGACTAGCGGGAGTCAATGAGCAGTTCTTC. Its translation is CASSPGLAGVNEQFF. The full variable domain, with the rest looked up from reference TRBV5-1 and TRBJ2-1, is KAGVTQTPRYLIKTRGQQVTLSCSPISGHRSVSWYQQTPGQGLQFLFEYFSETQRNKGNFPGRFSGRQFSNSRSEMNVSTLELGDSALYLCASSPGLAGVNEQFFGPGTRLTVL.

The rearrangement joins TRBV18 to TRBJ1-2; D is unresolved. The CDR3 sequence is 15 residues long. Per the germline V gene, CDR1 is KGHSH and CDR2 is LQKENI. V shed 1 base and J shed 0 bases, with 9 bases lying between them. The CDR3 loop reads CASSPREGTNYGYTF. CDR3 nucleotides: TGTGCCAGCTCACCACGGGAGGGTACTAACTATGGCTACACCTTC.

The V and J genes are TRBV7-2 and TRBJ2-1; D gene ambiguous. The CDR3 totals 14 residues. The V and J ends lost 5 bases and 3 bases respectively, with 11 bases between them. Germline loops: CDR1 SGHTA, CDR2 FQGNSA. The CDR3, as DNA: TGTGCCAGCAGCCCTCCGGGTCACTACAATGAGCAGTTCTTC. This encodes CASSPPGHYNEQFF.

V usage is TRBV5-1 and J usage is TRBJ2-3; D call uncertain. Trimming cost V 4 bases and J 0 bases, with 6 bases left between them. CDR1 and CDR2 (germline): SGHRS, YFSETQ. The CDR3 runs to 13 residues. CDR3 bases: TGCGCCAGCAGCCAGGACAGCACAGATACGCAGTATTTT. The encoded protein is CASSQDSTDTQYF.

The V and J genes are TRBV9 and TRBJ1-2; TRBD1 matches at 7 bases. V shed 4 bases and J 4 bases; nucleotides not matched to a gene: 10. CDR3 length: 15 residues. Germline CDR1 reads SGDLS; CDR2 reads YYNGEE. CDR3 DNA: TGTGCCAGCAGCCCAATTGGACAGGCCGTCTATGGCTACACCTTC. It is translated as CASSPIGQAVYGYTF.

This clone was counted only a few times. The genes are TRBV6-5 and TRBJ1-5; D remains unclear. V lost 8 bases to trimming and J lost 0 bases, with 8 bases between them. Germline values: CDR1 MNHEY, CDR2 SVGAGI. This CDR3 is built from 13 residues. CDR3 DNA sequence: TGTGCCAGCTCTCCGAGTAGCAATCAGCCCCAGCATTTT. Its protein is CASSPSSNQPQHF.